One and the same sample provided the 9 T cell receptor beta chains below, sequenced in a study of regulatory T cells in long-lasting Graves disease. Time point described: newly diagnosed GD, antithyroid drugs for less than 3 months. After RNA was extracted from PBMCs, the TCR library was made from it. Both iRepertoire HTBI primers and Arm-PCR of CDR3 regions were used to build the TCR beta libraries. TCRdb recomputed calls from the multiplex PCR reads with MiXCR, one row per CDR3 protein. The sample includes 500,000 or so distinct CDR3 sequences, 14% of them seen just once. The same sample was also studied in work on T cells in Graves' hyperthyroidism and ophthalmopathy.

This sample comprised peripheral blood mononuclear cells (PBMCs), obtained at new diagnosis, from a patient treated with antithyroid drugs. The receptors were gathered from a woman aged 45-65 years with Graves disease.

This clonotype was counted ten times or more. V and J are TRBV28 and TRBJ2-7; TRBD2 aligns across 9 bases. Germline V gene data show CDR1 as MDHEN and CDR2 as SYDVKM. The CDR3 contains 14 residues. J was trimmed by 2 bases and V by 7 bases; bases with no gene match: 6. The DNA of the CDR3 is TGTGCCAGCAACCTGCTAGCGGGACCCTACGAGCAGTACTTC. Protein sequence: CASNLLAGPYEQYF.

This clonotype was found a few times. This chain connects TRBV3-1 to TRBJ2-7; 11 nucleotides align to TRBD2. The trim removed 4 bases at V and 5 bases at J, leaving 4 bases unmatched. This CDR3 is built from 14 residues. Per the germline V gene, CDR1 is LGHDT and CDR2 is YNNKEL (reference sequence). The CDR3 nucleotides read TGTGCCAGCAGCCTACTGACTAGCGGGAACGAGCAGTACTTC. It yields the protein CASSLLTSGNEQYF.

This clonotype was counted ten times or more. This chain links TRBV28 with TRBJ2-1; D is ambiguous. V lost 2 bases and J lost 8, with 4 bases in between. CDR1 is MDHEN and CDR2 is SYDVKM in the germline V gene. This CDR3 has 11 residues. The CDR3 DNA reads TGTGCCAGCAGTTTAAGGCATGAGCAGTTCTTC. Its translation: CASSLRHEQFF.

This clonotype was counted a few times. The J gene is TRBJ1-3, the V gene TRBV3-1; D is perhaps TRBD1 (6 bases). The germline V and J ends were trimmed by 0 bases and 2 bases, with 17 bases remaining between them. This CDR3 is 18 amino acids long. Germline-derived CDR1 and CDR2 are LGHDT and YNNKEL (reference sequence). CDR3 in amino acids: CASSQEGVSRGAGNTIYF. CDR3 DNA sequence: TGTGCCAGCAGCCAAGAAGGGGTGTCCAGGGGAGCTGGAAACACCATATATTTT. Supplemented by reference TRBV3-1 and TRBJ1-3, the full variable domain reads DTAVSQTPKYLVTQMGNDKSIKCEQNLGHDTMYWYKQDSKKFLKIMFSYNNKELIINETVPNRFSPKSPDKAHLNLHINSLELGDSAVYFCASSQEGVSRGAGNTIYFGEGSWLTVV.

The V gene is TRBV19, the J gene TRBJ2-2; 13 bases are a match to TRBD2. Germline assignment: CDR1 LNHDA and CDR2 SQIVND (reference sequence). Trimming took 5 bases from V and 0 from J; bases not matched to a gene: 6. This CDR3 contains 18 residues. The CDR3 spells CASSSGLAGFSNTGELFF. The CDR3 bases are TGTGCCAGTAGTTCGGGACTAGCGGGGTTCTCGAACACCGGGGAGCTGTTTTTT.

This clonotype was picked up a small number of times. The chain couples TRBV7-8 to TRBJ1-4, with a tentative D call TRBD1 (6 bases). V lost 5 bases and J 5 bases, leaving 15 bases between the germline ends. Germline CDR1 and CDR2: SGHVS and FQNEAQ. CDR3 length: 15 residues. The CDR3 region has the DNA TGTGCCAGCAGCCCAAACAGGGAATGGAATGAAAAACTGTTTTTT. It specifies CASSPNREWNEKLFF.

The V gene is TRBV20-1, the J gene TRBJ2-7; D gene unclear. V was cut by 7 bases and J by 3 bases, with 10 bases left in between. The length of the CDR3 is 11 residues. In germline, CDR1 is DFQATT, CDR2 SNEGSKA (reference sequence). The CDR3 protein is CSVGGFYEQYF. The DNA for the CDR3 is TGCAGTGTGGGTGGGTTCTACGAGCAGTACTTC.

This clonotype has a count of ten or more. This chain joins TRBV7-2 and TRBJ2-7, with D hard to call. The CDR3 loop spans 13 amino acids. The V and J ends lost 5 bases and 2 bases respectively, with 10 bases between them. Germline V CDR1 and CDR2: SGHTA, FQGNSA. CDR3 coding DNA: TGTGCCAGCAGCAATACCCAGACCTACGAGCAGTACTTC. Protein product: CASSNTQTYEQYF.

This clonotype has ten or more counts. The chain joins TRBV2 to TRBJ1-2, with TRBD1 as a possible D gene (5 bases). The germline V gene has CDR1 SNHLY and CDR2 FYNNEI. Trimming shortened V by 6 bases and J by 5 bases, and 19 bases separated the two germline ends. The CDR3 is 15 residues long. The CDR3 sequence: CASSLLIQVNYGYTF. CDR3 nucleotides: TGTGCCAGCAGCCTCCTCATACAGGTGAATTATGGCTACACCTTC.